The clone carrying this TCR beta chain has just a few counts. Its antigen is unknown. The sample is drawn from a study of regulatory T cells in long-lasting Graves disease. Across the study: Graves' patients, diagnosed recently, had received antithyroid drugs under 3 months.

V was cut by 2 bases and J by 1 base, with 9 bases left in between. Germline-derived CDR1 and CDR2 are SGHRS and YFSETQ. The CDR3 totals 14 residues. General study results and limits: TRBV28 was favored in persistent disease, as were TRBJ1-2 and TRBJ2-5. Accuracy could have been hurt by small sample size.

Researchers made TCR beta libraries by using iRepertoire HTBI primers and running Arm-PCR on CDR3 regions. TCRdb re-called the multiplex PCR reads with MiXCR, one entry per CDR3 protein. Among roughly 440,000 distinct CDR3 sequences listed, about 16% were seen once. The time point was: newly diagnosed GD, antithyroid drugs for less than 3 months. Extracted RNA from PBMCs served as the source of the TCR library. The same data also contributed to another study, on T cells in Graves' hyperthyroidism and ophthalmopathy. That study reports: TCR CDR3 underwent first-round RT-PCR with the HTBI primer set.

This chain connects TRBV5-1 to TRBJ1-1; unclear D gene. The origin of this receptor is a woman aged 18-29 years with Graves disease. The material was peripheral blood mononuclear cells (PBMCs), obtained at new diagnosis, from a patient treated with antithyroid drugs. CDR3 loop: CASSLGSGNTEAFF. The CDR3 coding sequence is TGCGCCAGCAGCTTAGGCTCAGGGAACACTGAAGCTTTCTTT.